This TCR beta chain comes out of a study of radiotherapy plus CTLA-4 blockade in lung cancer. Profiling relied on immunoSEQ multiplex PCR, and the TCRdb table lists in-frame clones only, not all of them. The table shows 81,000 or so clones, with about four fifths occurring only once. This clone was observed a few times. This CDR3 is built from 17 residues. The chain recombines TRBV21-1 with TRBJ2-7; TRBD1 was called by the table and not checked on the DNA. TRBV21-1 is a listed pseudogene. The material was peripheral blood, obtained from a patient treated with radiotherapy plus ipilimumab. The source of this sequence is a human donor with non-small cell lung cancer that progressed on radiotherapy plus ipilimumab. The CDR3 DNA follows: TGTGCCAGCAGCCCTCAATTAATCCGGGACAGGTCTTACGAGCAGTACTTC. This gives the protein CASSPQLIRDRSYEQYF.